Each of the 5 T cell receptor beta chains below was sequenced from the same sample in a study of shared clonotypes between healthy human individuals. This table comes from immunoSEQ multiplex PCR, and its TCRdb copy is limited to in-frame clones, with some not included. The table has about 1.5 million clones, approximately 98% seen once. Sequenced sample: naive CD4+ T cells sorted from blood. Subset specified: CD45RA+ positively selected. The receptors stem from a young man in good health.

The chain carries TRBV5-1 and TRBJ2-7, with a possible D match to TRBD1 (5 bases). The germline V gene encodes CDR1 SGHRS and CDR2 YFSETQ. V was shortened by 0 bases and J by 1 base, with 11 bases between the two germline ends. The CDR3 contains 15 residues. This CDR3 is CASSLESGISYEQYF. CDR3 nucleotides: TGCGCCAGCAGCTTGGAGTCAGGGATTTCCTACGAGCAGTACTTC.

The rearrangement joins TRBV10-3 to TRBJ2-3, with TRBD2 identical over 11 bases. Germline V gene lookup returns CDR1 ENHRY and CDR2 SYGVKD. The CDR3 is 16 residues long. With V trimmed by 5 bases and J by 3 bases, 7 bases remained unmatched. The CDR3 DNA sequence: TGTGCCATCAGTACCAGACTAGCGGGACGAACAGATACGCAGTATTTT. Residues: CAISTRLAGRTDTQYF.

J is TRBJ1-4 and V is TRBV28; a weak D match, TRBD1 (6 bases). This CDR3 has 15 amino acids. The ends were cut back, 6 bases at V and 10 bases at J, with 21 bases in the middle. In germline, CDR1 is MDHEN, CDR2 SYDVKM. The CDR3 loop reads CASSLFQQGGGKLFF. In nucleotides, the CDR3 is TGTGCCAGCAGCCTGTTTCAACAGGGAGGGGGAAAACTGTTTTTT.

The V and J genes are TRBV10-3 and TRBJ1-2; 8 positions agree with TRBD1. The J segment lost 3 bases and the V segment lost 4 bases, leaving 4 bases of the junction unmatched. The CDR3 is 14 amino acids. Germline values: CDR1 ENHRY, CDR2 SYGVKD. The CDR3 reads CAISAGQGDYGYTF. The CDR3 nucleotides are TGTGCCATCAGTGCCGGACAGGGCGACTATGGCTACACCTTC.

The rearrangement links TRBV6-5 to TRBJ1-2; 7 bases align to TRBD1. J was trimmed by 2 bases and V by 10 bases; bases with no gene match: 13. Germline CDR1 is MNHEY and CDR2 is SVGAGI. The CDR3 contains 15 residues. DNA for the CDR3: TGTGCCACCTCGATGGGGAGGGGGCTGAACTATGGCTACACCTTC. As protein: CATSMGRGLNYGYTF.